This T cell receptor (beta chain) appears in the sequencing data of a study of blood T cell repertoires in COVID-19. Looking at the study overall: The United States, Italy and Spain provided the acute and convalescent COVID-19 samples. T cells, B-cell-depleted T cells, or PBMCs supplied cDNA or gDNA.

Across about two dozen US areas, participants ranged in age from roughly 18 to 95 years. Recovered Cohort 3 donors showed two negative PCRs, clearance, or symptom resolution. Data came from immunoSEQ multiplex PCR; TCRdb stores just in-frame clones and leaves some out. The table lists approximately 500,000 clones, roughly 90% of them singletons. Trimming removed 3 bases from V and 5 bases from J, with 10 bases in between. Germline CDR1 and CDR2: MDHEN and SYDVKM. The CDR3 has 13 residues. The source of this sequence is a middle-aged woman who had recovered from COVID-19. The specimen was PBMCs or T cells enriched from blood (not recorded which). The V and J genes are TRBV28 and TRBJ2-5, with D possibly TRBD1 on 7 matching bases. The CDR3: CASSFRGRETQYF. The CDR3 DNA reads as TGTGCCAGCAGTTTCAGGGGGAGGGAGACCCAGTACTTC. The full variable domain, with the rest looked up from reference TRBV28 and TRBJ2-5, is DVKVTQSSRYLVKRTGEKVFLECVQDMDHENMFWYRQDPGLGLRLIYFSYDVKMKEKGDIPEGYSVSREKKERFSLILESASTNQTSMYLCASSFRGRETQYFGPGTRLLVL.